This T cell receptor (beta chain) was recorded in a study of blood T cell repertoires in COVID-19. The wider study: Italy, Spain and the United States were the sources of the convalescent and acute COVID-19 samples. In each case, the material was cDNA or gDNA derived from T cells, B-cell-depleted T cells, or PBMCs.

CDR1 is MNHNS and CDR2 is SASEGT in the germline V gene. The CDR3 consists of 12 residues. V was shortened by 2 bases and J by 4 bases, with 6 bases between the two germline ends. The authors' processing: Counts of nucleated cells, estimated from reference gene primer amplification, were obtained. Produced via immunoSEQ multiplex PCR; TCRdb's table is partial and in-frame only. V and J calls and clone size are as listed in that table; D and trimming were resolved from the DNA. The sample yields 150,000 to 200,000 clones, 70% to 90% seen once. The TCR originated in a man aged 18-30 years with acute or convalescent COVID-19. Sequenced sample: peripheral blood. The J gene is TRBJ2-7, the V gene TRBV6-1; no reliable D call. The CDR3 coding sequence is TGTGCCAGCAGTGAACGCGTGTACGAGCAGTACTTC. Translation: CASSERVYEQYF.